These T cell receptor beta chains were read from a single sample in a study of blood T cell repertoires in COVID-19. Data came from immunoSEQ multiplex PCR; TCRdb stores just in-frame clones and leaves some out. The table has about 250,000 clones, 88% seen once. Sequenced input: PBMCs or T cells enriched from blood (not recorded which). Receptor source: a woman between 50 and 59 years old who had recovered from COVID-19. CDR3s leave out the opening cysteine and the closing phenylalanine or tryptophan.

j_gene | v_gene | CDR3aa
TRBJ2-5 | TRBV5-1 | ASSPASSAGQETQY
TRBJ1-3 | TRBV6-5 | ASSYRGQSGNTIY
TRBJ2-7 | TRBV6-2/TRBV6-3 | ASSYSKLAGRPGSYEQY
TRBJ2-7 | TRBV2 | ASSENAGGGYEQY
TRBJ2-5 | TRBV6-1 | ASSENPLAGVVGETQY
TRBJ2-7 | TRBV11-3 | ASSSTGTGSYEQY
TRBJ2-2 | TRBV12-3/TRBV12-4 | ASTRKGFGELF
TRBJ1-2 | TRBV4-3 | ASSPDRNYGYT
TRBJ2-7 | TRBV7-2 | ASSYGRGYEQY
TRBJ2-1 | TRBV3-1/TRBV3-2 | ASSSGAGRAAEQF
TRBJ1-5 | TRBV2 | ASSRDRWGNQPQH
TRBJ1-3 | TRBV28 | ASIRGGFSGNTIY
TRBJ1-2 | TRBV6-5 | ASRSLNYGYT
TRBJ1-6 | TRBV28 | ASSLSLNSPLH
TRBJ1-5 | TRBV30 | AWRQGTGIIFGNQPQH
TRBJ2-1 | TRBV28 | ASSSIAGGPSYNEQF
TRBJ1-2 | TRBV7-9 | ASSLVIGTGYGYGYT
TRBJ2-3 | TRBV28 | ASSFPGLYTDTQY
TRBJ2-1 | TRBV10-3 | AISVITSLNEQF
TRBJ2-7 | TRBV5-1 | ASSLTHGTSGRLGSYEQY
TRBJ2-5 | TRBV7-9 | ASSWNTGFQETQY
TRBJ2-7 | TRBV11-2 | ASSPFTYEQY
TRBJ1-5 | TRBV4-1 | ASSHPLEGPQH
TRBJ1-5 | TRBV7-8 | ASSSGQPNQPQH
TRBJ2-7 | TRBV10-1 | ASSSSGSAHEQY
TRBJ2-1 | TRBV6-6 | ASSGSYRTTSPNEQF
TRBJ1-3 | TRBV6-5 | ASSYSGPASGNTIY
TRBJ1-5 | TRBV19 | ASSRDRGEQPQH
TRBJ2-7 | TRBV20-1 | SAGAVTLGGEQY
TRBJ2-5 | TRBV29-1 | SVEGSGRARVGQTQY
TRBJ1-2 | TRBV19 | ASSSTDRGLGYT
TRBJ1-5 | TRBV5-8 | ASSSRRGHQPQH
TRBJ1-5 | TRBV28 | ASSPGTLGGQPQH
TRBJ1-4 | TRBV28 | ASRTAGTGAEEKLF
TRBJ2-1 | TRBV4-3 | ASSQVGAGGRFGEQF
TRBJ1-1 | TRBV5-1 | ASKAGLTTEAF
TRBJ1-5 | TRBV28 | ASSARTLSNQPQH
TRBJ1-2 | TRBV30 | AWKQEQYYGYT
TRBJ2-3 | TRBV5-1 | ASSNAGGTDTQY
TRBJ1-1 | TRBV7-2 | ASTDAFGFGGGTEAF
TRBJ1-1 | TRBV11-2 | ASSRGVTEAF
TRBJ1-1 | TRBV7-9 | ASSTGQTVLAF
TRBJ1-6 | TRBV19 | ASGVAPLH
TRBJ1-6 | TRBV28 | ASSPAGVDNSPLH
TRBJ2-1 | TRBV29-1 | SGGWGAGGSEQF
TRBJ1-5 | TRBV5-8 | ASSLGWARNQPQH
TRBJ2-7 | TRBV11-3 | ASSQNPGYEQY
TRBJ1-1 | TRBV18 | ASSLGTVMNTEAF
TRBJ2-7 | TRBV27 | ASSRNRDSSYEQY
TRBJ1-1 | TRBV18 | ASSPPGVGTEAF
TRBJ2-3 | TRBV29-1 | SVEDTGTGSTDTQY
TRBJ1-5 | TRBV5-8 | ASSPQGYSNQPQH